This section outlines one TCR beta chain sequence together with its context. This entry comes from a study of blood T cell repertoires in COVID-19. Study-level information: Sample material is recorded as cDNA or gDNA derived from T cells, B-cell-depleted T cells, or PBMCs.

The table came from immunoSEQ multiplex PCR; TCRdb's copy has only in-frame clones and leaves some out. The top ten clones hold about 5% of a sample with 95,000 to 150,000 clones, 86% of them seen once. Germline assignment: CDR1 SGHDT and CDR2 YYEEEE. The CDR3 loop spans 16 amino acids. Trimming cost V 0 bases and J 4 bases; bases outside gene matches: 7. The rearrangement joins TRBV5-6 to TRBJ2-7; 10 bases are shared with TRBD2. The TCR was taken from a human donor in a cohort sampled during active COVID-19. Sample: peripheral blood. CDR3 nucleotide sequence: TGTGCCAGCAGCTTGGGCGGTGGACTAGCGGTATACGAGCAGTACTTC. This gives the protein CASSLGGGLAVYEQYF. Based on the CDR3 plus reference TRBV5-6 and TRBJ2-7, the full variable domain is DAGVTQSPTHLIKTRGQQVTLRCSPKSGHDTVSWYQQALGQGPQFIFQYYEEEERQRGNFPDRFSGHQFPNYSSELNVNALLLGDSALYLCASSLGGGLAVYEQYFGPGTRLTVT.